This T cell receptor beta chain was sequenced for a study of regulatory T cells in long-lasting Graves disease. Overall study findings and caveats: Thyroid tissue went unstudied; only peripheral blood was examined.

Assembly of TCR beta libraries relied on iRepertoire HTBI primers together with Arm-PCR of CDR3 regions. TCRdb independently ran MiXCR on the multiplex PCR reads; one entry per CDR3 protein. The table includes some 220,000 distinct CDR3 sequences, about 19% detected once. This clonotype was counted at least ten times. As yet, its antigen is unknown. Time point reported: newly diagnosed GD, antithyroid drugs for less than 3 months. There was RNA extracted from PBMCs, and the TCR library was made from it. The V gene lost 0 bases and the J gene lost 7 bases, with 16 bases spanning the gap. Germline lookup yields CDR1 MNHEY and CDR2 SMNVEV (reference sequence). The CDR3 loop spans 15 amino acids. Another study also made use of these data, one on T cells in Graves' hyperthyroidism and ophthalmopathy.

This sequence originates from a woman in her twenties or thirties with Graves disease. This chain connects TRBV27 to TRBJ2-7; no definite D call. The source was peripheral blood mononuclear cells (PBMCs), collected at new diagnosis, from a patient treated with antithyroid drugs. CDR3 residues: CASSLSRALSREQYF. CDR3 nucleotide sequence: TGTGCCAGCAGTTTATCCCGAGCCCTATCGAGGGAGCAGTACTTC.